This entry concerns a single TCR beta chain. TCRdb's table, derived via immunoSEQ multiplex PCR, lists solely in-frame clones and lacks some. The sample has approximately 110,000 clones, approximately 90% seen once. The record originates from a study of T cell responses to AZD1222 COVID-19 vaccine. This CDR3 is 14 amino acids long. Germline values: CDR1 KGHSH, CDR2 LQKENI. The V end lost 2 bases, the J end lost 1 base, and 8 bases lay between the germline ends. The chain links TRBV18 to TRBJ1-1, with D uncertain. This clonotype was sampled from an adult in good health. The sequenced sample was peripheral blood, obtained on day 0 of AZD1222 vaccination. Here the CDR3 reads CASSPATENTEAFF. CDR3 DNA: TGTGCCAGCTCACCAGCGACCGAGAACACTGAAGCTTTCTTT.